The entry below describes one T cell receptor beta chain. The antigen is not known. The data belong to a study of identical twins. Whole-study results and caveats: The study reached conclusions through statistical analysis that was cross-sectional, not following the same donors.

The V gene's germline CDR1 is MGHDK and CDR2 SYGVNS. Between the trimmed V and J ends, which lost 0 bases and 2 bases, there was a span of 13 bases. The CDR3 has 16 residues. TCRdb re-analysed the 5' RACE reads in MiXCR, keeping a single row per CDR3 protein. The sample holds about 220,000 distinct CDR3 sequences, under 10% seen once. This sample was shared with a second study, whose subject was yellow fever vaccine responses in identical twins.

The sample consisted of memory (CD45RO+) T cells sorted from blood. The sequence came from a woman between 18 and 29 years old in good health. The V and J genes are TRBV25-1 and TRBJ1-1; weak D call: TRBD1 (5 bases). The CDR3 coding sequence is TGTGCCAGCAGTGAATATGGTGGGGGAGGAAACACTGAAGCTTTCTTT. Amino acid sequence: CASSEYGGGGNTEAFF.